A single sample is the source of the 6 T cell receptor beta chains below, sequenced in a study of blood T cell repertoires in COVID-19. The table came from immunoSEQ multiplex PCR; TCRdb's copy has only in-frame clones and leaves some out. The sample has about 340,000 clones, around 88% seen once; the top ten hold 7.1%. Sequencing was performed on peripheral blood. Receptors were obtained from an older woman with COVID-19, enrolled during active disease.

This clone appeared a few times. The CDR3 loop is CASSSLGVGYGYTF. The CDR3, as DNA: TGTGCCAGCAGTTCACTCGGGGTTGGCTATGGCTACACCTTC. V gene TRBV7-2 combines with J gene TRBJ1-2; D is ambiguous. In germline, CDR1 is SGHTA, CDR2 FQGNSA. This CDR3 contains 14 residues. The V end was cut by 6 bases, the J end by 4 bases, with 15 bases between. Together with reference TRBV7-2 and TRBJ1-2, the CDR3 gives the full variable domain: GAGVSQSPSNKVTEKGKDVELRCDPISGHTALYWYRQSLGQGLEFLIYFQGNSAPDKSGLPSDRFSAERTGGSVSTLTIQRTQQEDSAVYLCASSSLGVGYGYTFGSGTRLTVV.

V is TRBV18 and J is TRBJ2-1; weak D call: TRBD2 (5 bases). The CDR3 has 16 residues. Between the trimmed V and J ends, which lost 3 bases and 4 bases, there was a span of 16 bases. Germline-derived CDR1 and CDR2 are KGHSH and LQKENI. The CDR3 here is CASSPGGNLRYNEQFF. CDR3 DNA: TGTGCCAGCTCACCTGGAGGAAATCTAAGGTACAATGAGCAGTTCTTC.

This clone showed up just a few times. The rearrangement links TRBV19 to TRBJ1-2, with 12 bases matching TRBD1. Germline V CDR1 and CDR2: LNHDA, SQIVND (reference sequence). CDR3 length equals 16 residues. V was pared by 8 bases and J by 4 bases, with 11 bases of the junction left unmatched. CDR3 nucleotide sequence: TGTGCCAGTCGCTTCAATCCGGGACAGGGGGCCTATGGCTACACCTTC. Translating it yields CASRFNPGQGAYGYTF.

This clone was detected once. The chain recombines TRBV4-2 with TRBJ2-7, with 9 bases that match TRBD2. Germline V gene sequence: CDR1 LGHNA, CDR2 YNFKEQ. V trimming: 1 base; J trimming: 1 base; junction bases outside the gene matches: 2. The CDR3 spans 15 residues. In DNA form, the CDR3 reads TGTGCCAGCAGCCAAGTAGCGGGGGAATCCTACGAGCAGTACTTC. This sequence encodes CASSQVAGESYEQYF.

This clone has a handful of counts. The chain combines TRBV9 with TRBJ1-6; 7 bases agree with TRBD1. The ends lost 4 bases at V and 7 bases at J; junction bases unmatched: 8. From germline, CDR1 is SGDLS and CDR2 YYNGEE. The CDR3 consists of 15 residues. The CDR3 nucleotides are TGTGCCAGCAGCCCCTGGGACAGCCTAAATTCACCCCTCCACTTT. Its translation: CASSPWDSLNSPLHF.

This chain links TRBV11-2 with TRBJ2-2; TRBD2 aligns across 7 bases. Germline V gene data show CDR1 as SGHAT and CDR2 as FQNNGV. The length of the CDR3 is 14 residues. The ends lost 10 bases at V and 1 base at J; junction bases unmatched: 6. The DNA of the CDR3 is TGTGCCATCCGGGGGGTAGGGAACACCGGGGAGCTGTTTTTT. It translates to CAIRGVGNTGELFF.